This TCR beta chain was recovered during a study of cytomegalovirus exposure and HLA in healthy donors. With 60 Vbeta and 13 Jbeta primers, the PCR was carried out. Per the original methods: There were about 80 million unique TCR beta chains by a later count, and approximately 12 million of them were shared. TCRdb's copy holds only in-frame clones and misses some; the assay was immunoSEQ multiplex PCR. V, J and clone size are taken as reported in that table, and D and trimming were inferred from the DNA itself. The sample records fewer than 200,000 clones, about 79% being singletons. V lost 3 bases and J lost 6, with 12 bases in between. CDR1 is SGDLS and CDR2 is YYNGEE in the germline V gene. The CDR3 length is 14 residues.

The chain links TRBV9 to TRBJ1-4; perhaps TRBD1 as D (6 bases). The TCR comes from a woman aged 45-65 years in good health and CMV-seropositive. The sample taken for sequencing was PBMCs. The CDR3 sequence: CASSAPGGDEKLFF. The CDR3 nucleotides are TGTGCCAGCAGCGCCCCGGGGGGCGATGAAAAACTGTTTTTT.